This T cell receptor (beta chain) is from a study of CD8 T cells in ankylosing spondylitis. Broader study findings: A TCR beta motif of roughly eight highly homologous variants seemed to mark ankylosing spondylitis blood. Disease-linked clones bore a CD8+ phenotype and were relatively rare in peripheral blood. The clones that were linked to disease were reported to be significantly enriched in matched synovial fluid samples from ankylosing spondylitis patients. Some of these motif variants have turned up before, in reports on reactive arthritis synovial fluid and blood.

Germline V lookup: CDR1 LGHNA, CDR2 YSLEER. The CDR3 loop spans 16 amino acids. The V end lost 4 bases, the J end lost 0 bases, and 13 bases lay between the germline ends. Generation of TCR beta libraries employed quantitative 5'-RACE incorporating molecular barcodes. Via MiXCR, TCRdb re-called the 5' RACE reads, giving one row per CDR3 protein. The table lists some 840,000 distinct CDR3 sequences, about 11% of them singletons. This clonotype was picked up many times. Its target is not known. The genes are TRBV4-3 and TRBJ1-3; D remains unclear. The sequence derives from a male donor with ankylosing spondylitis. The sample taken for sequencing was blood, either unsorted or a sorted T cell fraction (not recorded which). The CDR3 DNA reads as TGCGCCAGCAGCCGATCATTGACGTACTCTGGAAACACCATATATTTT. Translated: CASSRSLTYSGNTIYF.